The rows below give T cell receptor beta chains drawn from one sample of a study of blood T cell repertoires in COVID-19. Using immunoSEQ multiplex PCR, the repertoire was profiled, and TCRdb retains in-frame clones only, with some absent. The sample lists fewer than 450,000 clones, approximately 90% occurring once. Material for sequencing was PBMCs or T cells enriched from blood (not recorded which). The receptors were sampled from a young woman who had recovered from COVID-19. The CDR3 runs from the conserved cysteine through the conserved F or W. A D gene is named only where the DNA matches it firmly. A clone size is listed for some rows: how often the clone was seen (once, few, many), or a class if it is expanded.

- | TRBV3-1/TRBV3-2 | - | CASSHSPRGNQPQHF
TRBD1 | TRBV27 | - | CASSTGWNTEAFF
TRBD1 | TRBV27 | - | CASGEKGAFYGYTF
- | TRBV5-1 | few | CASSPGHTNYGYTF
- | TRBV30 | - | CAWATRDWGTEAFF
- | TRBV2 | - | CASSVPNEQFF
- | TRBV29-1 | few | CSVALSNEKLFF
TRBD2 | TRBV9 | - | CASSNPRTRGGYEQFF
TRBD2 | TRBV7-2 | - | CASSASGGAVETQYF
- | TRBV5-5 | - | CASTTGGGSGNTIYF
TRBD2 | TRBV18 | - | CASSPSTSGEYNEQFF
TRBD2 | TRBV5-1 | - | CASKVWGGAYEQYF
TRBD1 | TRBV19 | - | CASSPQLQGARSPLHF